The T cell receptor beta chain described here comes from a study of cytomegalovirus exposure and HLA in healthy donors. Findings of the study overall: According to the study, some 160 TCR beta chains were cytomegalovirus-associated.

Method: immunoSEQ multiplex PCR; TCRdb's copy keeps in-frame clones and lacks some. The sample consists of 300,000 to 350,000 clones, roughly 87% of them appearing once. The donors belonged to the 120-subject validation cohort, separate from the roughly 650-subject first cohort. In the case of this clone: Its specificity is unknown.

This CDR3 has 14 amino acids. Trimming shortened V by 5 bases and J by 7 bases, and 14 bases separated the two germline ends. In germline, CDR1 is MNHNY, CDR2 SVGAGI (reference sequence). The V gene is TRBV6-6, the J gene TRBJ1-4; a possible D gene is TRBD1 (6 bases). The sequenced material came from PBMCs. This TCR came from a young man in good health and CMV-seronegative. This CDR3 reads CASSQQGWIEKLFF. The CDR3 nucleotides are TGTGCCAGCAGTCAACAGGGTTGGATTGAAAAACTGTTTTTT.